A single sample gave rise to the 24 T cell receptor beta chains below, sequenced in a study of blood T cell repertoires in COVID-19. Method: immunoSEQ multiplex PCR; TCRdb's copy keeps in-frame clones and lacks some. The sample carries around 100,000 clones, around 80% recorded once. Source material: peripheral blood. These receptors were taken from a woman between 65 and 79 years old with acute or convalescent COVID-19.

The rearrangement links TRBV5-4 to TRBJ2-3; TRBD2 agrees at 11 bases. V lost 4 bases and J lost 1; bases outside the gene matches: 8. Germline CDR1 is SGHNT and CDR2 is YYREEE (reference sequence). The CDR3 length is 17 residues. CDR3 sequence (DNA): TGTGCCAGCAGCGACGGTCTAGCGGGAGGACGCACAGATACGCAGTATTTT. This gives the protein CASSDGLAGGRTDTQYF.

The chain carries TRBV3-1 (or the pseudogene TRBV3-2) and TRBJ1-2; no reliable D call. The CDR3 is 13 residues long. The germline V and J ends were trimmed by 7 bases and 6 bases, with 15 bases remaining between them. Germline values: CDR1 LGHDT, CDR2 YNNKEL (reference sequence). CDR3 protein: CASTSDTSNGYTF. DNA for the CDR3: TGTGCCAGCACCTCAGACACGTCCAATGGCTACACCTTC.

The rearrangement links TRBV11-2 to TRBJ1-5, with a tentative D call TRBD1 (6 bases). Trimming cost V 3 bases and J 2 bases, with 11 bases left between them. The CDR3 contains 15 residues. Germline loops: CDR1 SGHAT, CDR2 FQNNGV. The CDR3 protein is CASSFNAGGNQPQHF. CDR3 sequence (DNA): TGTGCCAGCAGCTTTAATGCAGGGGGCAATCAGCCCCAGCATTTT.

The chain employs TRBV6-5 and TRBJ1-1; TRBD1 is a possible D gene (6 bases). From germline, CDR1 is MNHEY and CDR2 SVGAGI. The CDR3 has 14 amino acids. The V end lost 5 bases, the J end lost 1 base, and 11 bases lay between the germline ends. The CDR3 sequence is CASSNREGNTEAFF. The CDR3 DNA follows: TGTGCCAGCAGTAACAGGGAGGGGAACACTGAAGCTTTCTTT.

This clone was seen only once. V is TRBV5-6 and J is TRBJ2-5; 9 bases are shared with TRBD1. This CDR3 contains 15 residues. Germline V gene sequence: CDR1 SGHDT, CDR2 YYEEEE. V lost 4 bases and J lost 9; bases outside the gene matches: 13. This CDR3 is CASSQQGALVEAQYF. CDR3 in DNA: TGTGCCAGCAGCCAACAGGGGGCCTTAGTGGAGGCCCAGTACTTC.

The chain carries TRBV11-3 and TRBJ2-1, with 9 bases lining up with TRBD2. This CDR3 is built from 14 residues. The germline CDR1 and CDR2 sequences are SGHNT and YENEEA. The junction had 6 bases not matched to a gene; V was cut back by 5 bases and J by 7 bases. The CDR3 reads CASSPAGLANEQFF. DNA of the CDR3: TGTGCCAGCAGCCCCGCGGGACTAGCTAATGAGCAGTTCTTC. Complete variable domain (other parts from reference TRBV11-3 and TRBJ2-1): EAGVVQSPRYKIIEKKQPVAFWCNPISGHNTLYWYLQNLGQGPELLIRYENEEAVDDSQLPKDRFSAERLKGVDSTLKIQPAELGDSAVYLCASSPAGLANEQFFGPGTRLTVL.

V is TRBV7-9 and J is TRBJ2-5; 7 bases align to TRBD1. Germline V gives CDR1 SEHNR, CDR2 FQNEAQ (reference sequence). V shed 5 bases and J 3 bases; nucleotides not matched to a gene: 6. The CDR3 has 14 residues. DNA for the CDR3: TGTGCCAGCAGCCCAGGGACAGTGGAAGAGACCCAGTACTTC. This encodes CASSPGTVEETQYF.

CDR3 DNA sequence: TGTGCCACGGGACAGCTCACCTATGAAGCTTTCTTT. Amino acids: CATGQLTYEAFF. The genes are TRBV12-3 or TRBV12-4 and TRBJ1-1; TRBD1 agrees at 7 bases. With V trimmed by 10 bases and J by 7 bases, 9 bases remained unmatched. The CDR3 loop spans 12 amino acids.

In the case of this clone: Distinct nucleotide sequences in the sample also encode this CDR3. J is TRBJ1-1 and V is TRBV7-9; D might be TRBD1 (5 bases). This CDR3 has 13 amino acids. Trimming cost V 3 bases and J 4 bases, with 9 bases left between them. From germline, CDR1 is SEHNR and CDR2 FQNEAQ (reference sequence). CDR3 residues: CASSLGGGTEAFF. DNA for the CDR3: TGTGCCAGCAGCTTGGGGGGAGGCACTGAAGCTTTCTTT.

J is TRBJ1-3 and V is TRBV7-8; no clear D gene. Trimming shortened V by 0 bases and J by 2 bases, and 14 bases separated the two germline ends. The CDR3 loop spans 17 amino acids. Per germline, CDR1 SGHVS and CDR2 FQNEAQ. CDR3 protein: CASSLAPQVDTGNTIYF. CDR3 in DNA: TGTGCCAGCAGCTTAGCACCGCAGGTGGATACTGGAAACACCATATATTTT.

The V and J genes are TRBV6-5 and TRBJ2-1, with D unresolved. This CDR3 is 11 amino acids long. The germline V and J ends were trimmed by 4 bases and 9 bases, with 7 bases remaining between them. The germline gives CDR1 MNHEY, CDR2 SVGAGI. The CDR3 spells CASSWYGEQFF. Here the CDR3 DNA reads TGTGCCAGCAGTTGGTACGGTGAGCAGTTCTTC.

This chain uses TRBV11-1 with TRBJ2-7; 9 nucleotides align to TRBD1. The CDR3 extends over 14 amino acids. Germline-derived CDR1 and CDR2 are SGHAT and FQDESV (reference sequence). V trimming: 5 bases; J trimming: 4 bases; junction bases outside the gene matches: 6. CDR3 loop: CASSLGQGVYEQYF. The CDR3 DNA reads as TGTGCCAGCAGCCTGGGACAGGGAGTTTACGAGCAGTACTTC.

This chain links TRBV7-9 with TRBJ2-2, with TRBD1 matching over 9 bases. The CDR3 covers 19 residues. Unmatched junction bases numbered 14, after V lost 2 bases and J lost 4 bases. CDR1 is SEHNR, CDR2 FQNEAQ, per germline (reference sequence). In nucleotides, the CDR3 is TGTGCCAGCAGCTTACCTTTTTTAGGCGGACAGGGGAGCACCGGGGAGCTGTTTTTT. This codes for CASSLPFLGGQGSTGELFF.

This chain joins TRBV10-3 and TRBJ2-5; 8 bases match TRBD2. J lost 5 bases, V lost 3 bases, and 2 bases had no gene match. CDR1 ENHRY and CDR2 SYGVKD come from the germline V gene. The CDR3 has 13 residues. This CDR3 reads CAISDRGRETQYF. The CDR3 DNA is TGTGCCATCAGTGATCGCGGGAGGGAGACCCAGTACTTC.

The rearrangement joins TRBV19 to TRBJ1-6; D is possibly TRBD1 (5 bases). The CDR3 covers 16 residues. The V and J ends lost 5 bases and 3 bases respectively, with 14 bases between them. Germline loops: CDR1 LNHDA, CDR2 SQIVND (reference sequence). The CDR3 spells CASSLHGGDYNSPLHF. DNA of the CDR3: TGTGCCAGTAGTCTCCACGGGGGGGACTATAATTCACCCCTCCACTTT.

The chain combines TRBV10-2 with TRBJ1-5, with 8 bases aligning to TRBD1. In germline, CDR1 is WSHSY, CDR2 SAAADI. V trimming: 6 bases; J trimming: 5 bases; junction bases outside the gene matches: 6. The CDR3 runs 14 residues. This CDR3 reads CASSYRGDHQPQHF. The DNA of the CDR3 is TGCGCCAGCAGCTACAGGGGGGATCATCAGCCCCAGCATTTT.

This clone was counted a single time. This chain joins TRBV30 and TRBJ2-1; TRBD2 matches at 9 bases. Trimming took 2 bases from V and 8 from J; bases not matched to a gene: 13. The CDR3 length is 16 residues. Germline lookup yields CDR1 GTSNPN and CDR2 SVGIG (reference sequence). The CDR3 DNA reads TGTGCCTGGAGTAAAGGGGGCGGGAGGGCCAATGATGAGCAGTTCTTC. Translated, it gives CAWSKGGGRANDEQFF. The whole variable domain, remainder taken from reference TRBV30 and TRBJ2-1, is SQTIHQWPATLVQPVGSPLSLECTVEGTSNPNLYWYRQAAGRGLQLLFYSVGIGQISSEVPQNLSASRPQDRQFILSSKKLLLSDSGFYLCAWSKGGGRANDEQFFGPGTRLTVL.

The chain carries TRBV6-5 and TRBJ1-1, with 7 bases aligning to TRBD1. Germline values: CDR1 MNHEY, CDR2 SVGAGI. The CDR3 consists of 14 residues. V lost 9 bases, J lost 5 bases, and 12 bases stayed unmatched. CDR3 bases: TGTGCCAGTGCGGCAGGGGGTCGCGGAACTGAAGCTTTCTTT. Protein: CASAAGGRGTEAFF.

The chain has TRBV29-1 and TRBJ2-1; the match to TRBD2 covers 8 bases. V was clipped by 4 bases and J by 7 bases; unmatched bases: 6. This CDR3 is 13 amino acids long. Germline V gives CDR1 SQVTM, CDR2 ANQGSEA. The CDR3 nucleotides read TGCAGCGTTGGTAGCGGGGCCCAGAATGAGCAGTTCTTC. Translated, it gives CSVGSGAQNEQFF.

The chain links TRBV15 to TRBJ2-1, with TRBD2 identical over 9 bases. Germline lookup yields CDR1 LNHNV and CDR2 YYDKDF (reference sequence). The CDR3 covers 16 residues. Trimming cost V 3 bases and J 4 bases; bases outside gene matches: 7. The DNA for the CDR3 is TGTGCCACCAGCAGTTTTTCTAGCGGGGCATACAATGAGCAGTTCTTC. This sequence encodes CATSSFSSGAYNEQFF.

The chain couples TRBV11-3 to TRBJ2-1; 11 bases map to TRBD2. The CDR3 is 17 amino acids. CDR1 SGHNT and CDR2 YENEEA come from the germline V gene. Trimming cost V 0 bases and J 7 bases; bases outside gene matches: 8. DNA of the CDR3: TGTGCCAGCAGCTTAGAGGGGGCTAGCGGGAGGCGAAATGAGCAGTTCTTC. It encodes CASSLEGASGRRNEQFF.

The V and J genes are TRBV5-5 and TRBJ2-3, with D unclear. The CDR3 extends over 12 amino acids. The V end lost 6 bases, the J end lost 4 bases, and 9 bases lay between the germline ends. Germline lookup yields CDR1 SGHKS and CDR2 YYEKEE (reference sequence). Written as DNA, the CDR3 is TGTGCCAGCATAGATCGGGCAGATACGCAGTATTTT. Protein product: CASIDRADTQYF.

This chain joins TRBV6-6 and TRBJ2-7; TRBD2 is a possible D gene (6 bases). V was pared by 6 bases and J by 5 bases, with 11 bases between. Germline-derived CDR1 and CDR2 are MNHNY and SVGAGI (reference sequence). This CDR3 contains 12 residues. The CDR3 loop is CASSYGTDEQYF. In nucleotides, the CDR3 is TGTGCCAGCAGCTATGGGACTGACGAGCAGTACTTC.

The V and J genes are TRBV5-6 and TRBJ2-5; 12 positions agree with TRBD2. V trimming: 3 bases; J trimming: 5 bases; junction bases outside the gene matches: 8. The CDR3 loop spans 16 amino acids. The V gene's germline CDR1 is SGHDT and CDR2 YYEEEE. The CDR3 region is CASSSRLAGATETQYF. The CDR3 region has the DNA TGTGCCAGCAGCTCTCGACTAGCGGGGGCGACGGAGACCCAGTACTTC. The full variable domain, with the rest looked up from reference TRBV5-6 and TRBJ2-5, is DAGVTQSPTHLIKTRGQQVTLRCSPKSGHDTVSWYQQALGQGPQFIFQYYEEEERQRGNFPDRFSGHQFPNYSSELNVNALLLGDSALYLCASSSRLAGATETQYFGPGTRLLVL.